The next 9 T cell receptor beta chains were all read from a single sample in a study of blood T cells in healthy people across ages. A sample-barcoded 5' primer and a J-beta primer mix were used in a second PCR of about 7 to 12 cycles. TCRdb processed the 5' RACE reads anew with MiXCR; each CDR3 protein has one entry. Of some 1.8 million distinct CDR3 sequences in the sample, about 39% were seen once. Sequencing used blood. The receptor set was obtained from a human donor in good health.

V gene TRBV29-1 combines with J gene TRBJ1-2; tentatively, D is TRBD1 (5 bases). V lost 5 bases and J lost 4, with 11 bases in between. The germline gives CDR1 SQVTM, CDR2 ANQGSEA. The CDR3 is 12 amino acids. CDR3 region: CSVRDEVYGYTF. For the CDR3, the DNA is TGCAGCGTTAGGGACGAGGTCTATGGCTACACCTTC. Looking up the rest from reference TRBV29-1 and TRBJ1-2 gives the full variable domain: SAVISQKPSRDICQRGTSLTIQCQVDSQVTMMFWYRQQPGQSLTLIATANQGSEATYESGFVIDKFPISRPNLTFSTLTVSNMSPEDSSIYLCSVRDEVYGYTFGSGTRLTVV.

The chain carries TRBV29-1 and TRBJ1-4; perhaps TRBD1 as D (5 bases). From germline, CDR1 is SQVTM and CDR2 ANQGSEA. This CDR3 has 15 amino acids. Trimming took 5 bases from V and 8 from J, leaving 21 bases between them. Here the CDR3 reads CSVPTWGPRGEKLFF. The CDR3 nucleotides read TGCAGCGTTCCAACTTGGGGCCCTCGGGGGGAAAAACTGTTTTTT.

There are a few counts of this clonotype. The V and J genes are TRBV20-1 and TRBJ2-7; D unclear. This CDR3 is built from 16 residues. The V end was cut by 2 bases, the J end by 6 bases, with 23 bases between. Germline V gene sequence: CDR1 DFQATT, CDR2 SNEGSKA (reference sequence). The CDR3 bases are TGCAGTGCTAGACCCGCGGAGAAAGGTCTGGTGGGCGAGCAGTACTTC. Translating gives CSARPAEKGLVGEQYF.

The chain has TRBV6-5 and TRBJ1-2; D may be TRBD1 (6 bases). The CDR3 is made up of 15 amino acids. CDR1 is MNHEY, CDR2 SVGAGI, per germline. The V end lost 0 bases, the J end lost 2 bases, and 10 bases lay between the germline ends. CDR3 in amino acids: CASSYSEGVNYGYTF. CDR3 coding DNA: TGTGCCAGCAGTTACTCGGAGGGGGTAAACTATGGCTACACCTTC.

This clonotype was seen a few times. The chain has TRBV7-2 and TRBJ2-3, with 7 bases aligning to TRBD1. Germline values: CDR1 SGHTA, CDR2 FQGNSA. V gave up 4 bases and J gave up 1 base; unmatched junction bases: 5. The CDR3 has 15 residues. The CDR3 sequence is CASSSSGTGTDTQYF. The CDR3 DNA reads as TGTGCCAGCAGCTCCTCCGGGACAGGCACAGATACGCAGTATTTT.

Concerning this clonotype: The junction and the germline gene differ at one end; a read error may be behind it. This chain's CDR3 is CATSEQGAGANVRTF. CDR3 DNA: TGTGCCACCAGTGAGCAGGGAGCTGGGGCCAACGTCCGGACTTTC. The chain carries TRBV24-1 and TRBJ2-6; possibly TRBD1 or TRBD2 for D (5 bases each). In germline, CDR1 is KGHDR, CDR2 SFDVKD. This CDR3 is built from 15 residues.

This clonotype was picked up a small number of times. The chain recombines TRBV7-8 with TRBJ1-5; no clear D gene. This CDR3 is 13 amino acids long. Per germline, CDR1 SGHVS and CDR2 FQNEAQ. Trimming left V 6 bases short and J 5 bases short, with 11 bases between. CDR3 sequence: CASRVQWDQPQHF. CDR3 sequence (DNA): TGTGCCAGCAGAGTACAATGGGATCAGCCCCAGCATTTT.

The genes are TRBV7-6 and TRBJ1-1; D is possibly TRBD1 (6 bases). With 7 bases removed from V and 5 bases from J, the gap between germline ends came to 14 bases. The CDR3 contains 13 residues. Germline loops: CDR1 SGHVS, CDR2 FNYEAQ. CDR3 amino acids: CASTRTVGTEAFF. The DNA for the CDR3 is TGTGCCAGCACTCGGACAGTGGGGACTGAAGCTTTCTTT.

This clonotype was seen only a few times. V usage is TRBV15 and J usage is TRBJ1-5, with no clear D. Germline V gene lookup returns CDR1 LNHNV and CDR2 YYDKDF (reference sequence). There are 15 residues in the CDR3. V was shortened by 1 base and J by 5 bases, with 12 bases between the two germline ends. CDR3 nucleotide sequence: TGTGCCACCAGCAGAGTCGTGGGGATAGATCAGCCCCAGCATTTT. Amino acids: CATSRVVGIDQPQHF.